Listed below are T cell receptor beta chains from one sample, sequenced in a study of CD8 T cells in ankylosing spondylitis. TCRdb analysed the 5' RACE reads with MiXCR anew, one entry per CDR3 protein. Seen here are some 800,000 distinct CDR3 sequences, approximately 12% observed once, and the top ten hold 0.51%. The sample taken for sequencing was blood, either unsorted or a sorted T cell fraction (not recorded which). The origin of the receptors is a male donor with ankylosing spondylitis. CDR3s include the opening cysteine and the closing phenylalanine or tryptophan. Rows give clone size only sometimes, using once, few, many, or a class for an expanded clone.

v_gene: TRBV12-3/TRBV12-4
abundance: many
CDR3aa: CASSLWPSNNEQFF

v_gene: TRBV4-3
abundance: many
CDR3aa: CASSPRGGLAEETQYF

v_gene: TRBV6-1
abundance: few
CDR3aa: CASRIGDTSEKLFF

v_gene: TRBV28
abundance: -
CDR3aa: CASSLQTLRYEQYF

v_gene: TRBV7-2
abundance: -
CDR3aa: CASSLARLAGSLRFF

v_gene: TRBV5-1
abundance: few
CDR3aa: CASSIQGRLETQYF

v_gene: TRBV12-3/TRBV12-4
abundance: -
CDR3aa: CASSLVGRDEQYF

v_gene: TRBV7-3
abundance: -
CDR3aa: CASSPGTITTGELFF

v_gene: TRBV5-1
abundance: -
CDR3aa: CASNPLGGSSYEQYF

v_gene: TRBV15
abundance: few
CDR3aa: CATSPQEIYYEQYF

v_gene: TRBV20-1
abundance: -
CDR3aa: CSATTGREGSGELFF

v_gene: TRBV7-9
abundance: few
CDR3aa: CASSFSRRGYGYTF

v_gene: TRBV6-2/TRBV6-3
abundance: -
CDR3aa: CASSSGGAYEQFF

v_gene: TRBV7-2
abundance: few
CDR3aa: CASSLTPVSSYNSPLHF

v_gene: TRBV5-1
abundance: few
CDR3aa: CASSLRTASFGNTEAFF

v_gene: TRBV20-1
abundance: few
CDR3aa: CSARRASGSNTYEQYF

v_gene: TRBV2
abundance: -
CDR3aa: CASTGQTEETQYF

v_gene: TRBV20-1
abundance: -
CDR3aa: CSARDWGDNEQFF

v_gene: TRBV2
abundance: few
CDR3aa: CASKEGRALGSNQPQHF

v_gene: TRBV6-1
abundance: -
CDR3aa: CASRGSGRSYNEQFF

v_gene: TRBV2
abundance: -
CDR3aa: CASMRDTSSNSEAFF

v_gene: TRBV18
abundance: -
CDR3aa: CANSGVSWGANTEAFF

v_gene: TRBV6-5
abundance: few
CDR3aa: CASSFEREPPHNEQFF

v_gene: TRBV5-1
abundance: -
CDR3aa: CASSLIGTRHQETQYF

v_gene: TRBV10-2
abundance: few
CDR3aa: CATTTGTYTYEQYF

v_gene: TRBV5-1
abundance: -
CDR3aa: CASSPGLRGGYTEAFF

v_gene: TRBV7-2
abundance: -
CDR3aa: CASSSYRVLNYGYTF

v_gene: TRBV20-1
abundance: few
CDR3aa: CSARDRYSYGYTF

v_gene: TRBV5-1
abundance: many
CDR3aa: CASSSGTGGYEQYF

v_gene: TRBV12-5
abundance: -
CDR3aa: CASGLGGLAESTDTQYF

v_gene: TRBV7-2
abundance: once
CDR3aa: CASSLAGHRYEQYF

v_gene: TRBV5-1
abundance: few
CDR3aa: CASSLEGADEQFF

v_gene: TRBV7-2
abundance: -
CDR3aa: CASSYNRNYEQYF

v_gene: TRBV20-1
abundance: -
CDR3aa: CSSQGRLKETQYF

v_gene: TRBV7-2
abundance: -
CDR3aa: CASSRGQSYGYTF

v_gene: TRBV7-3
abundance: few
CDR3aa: CASGRDRANTGELFF

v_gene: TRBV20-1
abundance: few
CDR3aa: CSAIKSGETQYF